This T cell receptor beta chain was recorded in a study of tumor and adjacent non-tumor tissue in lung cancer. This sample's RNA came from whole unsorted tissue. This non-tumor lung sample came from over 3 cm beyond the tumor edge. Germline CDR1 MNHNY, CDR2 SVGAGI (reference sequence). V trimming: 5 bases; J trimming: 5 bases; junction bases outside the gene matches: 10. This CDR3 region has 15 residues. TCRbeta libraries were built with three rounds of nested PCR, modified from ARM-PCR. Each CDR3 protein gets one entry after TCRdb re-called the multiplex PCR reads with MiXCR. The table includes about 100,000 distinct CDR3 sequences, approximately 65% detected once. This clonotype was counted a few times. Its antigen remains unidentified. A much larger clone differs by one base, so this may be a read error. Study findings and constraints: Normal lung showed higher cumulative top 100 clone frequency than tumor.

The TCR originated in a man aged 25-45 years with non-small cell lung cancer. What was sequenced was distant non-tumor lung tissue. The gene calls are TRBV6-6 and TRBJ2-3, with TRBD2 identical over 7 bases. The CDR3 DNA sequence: TGTGCCAGCAGTCCCGGGACTACCGCACTAGATACGCAGTATTTT. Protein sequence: CASSPGTTALDTQYF.